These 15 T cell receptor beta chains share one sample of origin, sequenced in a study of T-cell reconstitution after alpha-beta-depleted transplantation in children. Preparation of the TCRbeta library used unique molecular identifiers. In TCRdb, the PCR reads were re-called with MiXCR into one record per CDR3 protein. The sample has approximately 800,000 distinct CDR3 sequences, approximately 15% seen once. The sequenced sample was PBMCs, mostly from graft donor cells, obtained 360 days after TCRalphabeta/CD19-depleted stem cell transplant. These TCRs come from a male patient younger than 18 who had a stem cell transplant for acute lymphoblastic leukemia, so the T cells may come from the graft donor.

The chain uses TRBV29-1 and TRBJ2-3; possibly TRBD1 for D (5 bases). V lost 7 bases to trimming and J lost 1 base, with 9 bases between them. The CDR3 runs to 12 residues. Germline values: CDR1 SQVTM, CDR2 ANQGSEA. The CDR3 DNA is TGCAGCGCCTCACAGGGCACAGATACGCAGTATTTT. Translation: CSASQGTDTQYF.

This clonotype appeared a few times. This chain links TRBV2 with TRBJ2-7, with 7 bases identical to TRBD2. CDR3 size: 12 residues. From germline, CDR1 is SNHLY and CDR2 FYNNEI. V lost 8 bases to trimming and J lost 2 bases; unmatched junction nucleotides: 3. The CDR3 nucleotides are TGTGCCAGCTCGACTAGCACCTACGAGCAGTACTTC. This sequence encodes CASSTSTYEQYF.

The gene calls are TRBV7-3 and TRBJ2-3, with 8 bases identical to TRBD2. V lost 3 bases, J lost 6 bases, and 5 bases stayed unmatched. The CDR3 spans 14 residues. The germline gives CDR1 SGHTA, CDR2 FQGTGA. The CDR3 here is CASSFSGVRDTQYF. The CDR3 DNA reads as TGTGCCAGCAGCTTTAGCGGGGTGCGTGATACGCAGTATTTT.

CDR3 DNA: TGTGCCAGCAGCCAGACCGGGAGGGCCAAAGATACGCAGTATTTT. Translation: CASSQTGRAKDTQYF. The V call is TRBV4-2, the J call TRBJ2-3, with TRBD2 matching 8 bases. Germline trimming cut 3 bases from V and 5 bases from J; bases unmatched to any gene: 7. Germline V gives CDR1 LGHNA, CDR2 YNFKEQ. This CDR3 spans 15 amino acids.

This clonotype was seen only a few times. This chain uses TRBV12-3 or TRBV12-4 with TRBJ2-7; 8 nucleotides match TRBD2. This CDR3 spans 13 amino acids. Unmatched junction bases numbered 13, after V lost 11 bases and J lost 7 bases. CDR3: CASAERETREQYF. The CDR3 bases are TGTGCCTCAGCCGAGCGGGAGACGAGAGAGCAGTACTTC.

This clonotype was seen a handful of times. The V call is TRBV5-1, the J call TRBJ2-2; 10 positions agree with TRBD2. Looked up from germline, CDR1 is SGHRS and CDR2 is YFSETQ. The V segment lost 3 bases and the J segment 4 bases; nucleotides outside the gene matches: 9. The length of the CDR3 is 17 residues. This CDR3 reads CASSWTGTSASTGELFF. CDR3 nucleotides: TGCGCCAGCAGCTGGACCGGGACTAGCGCGAGCACCGGGGAGCTGTTTTTT. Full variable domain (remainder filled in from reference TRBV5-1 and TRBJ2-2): KAGVTQTPRYLIKTRGQQVTLSCSPISGHRSVSWYQQTPGQGLQFLFEYFSETQRNKGNFPGRFSGRQFSNSRSEMNVSTLELGDSALYLCASSWTGTSASTGELFFGEGSRLTVL.

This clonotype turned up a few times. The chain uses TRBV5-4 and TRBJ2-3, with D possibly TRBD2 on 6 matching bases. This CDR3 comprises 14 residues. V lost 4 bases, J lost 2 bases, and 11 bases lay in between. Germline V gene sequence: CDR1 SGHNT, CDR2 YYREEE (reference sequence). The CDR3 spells CASSSREITDTQYF. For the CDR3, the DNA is TGTGCCAGCAGCAGCCGGGAGATCACAGATACGCAGTATTTT.

The CDR3 DNA is TGTGCCAGCAGTTTCTCACGGACAGGGGGCGGGCAGCCCCAGCATTTT. Its protein product is CASSFSRTGGGQPQHF. This chain uses TRBV28 with TRBJ1-5; TRBD1 agrees at 11 bases. V was pared by 3 bases and J by 7 bases, with 8 bases of the junction left unmatched. Germline CDR1 and CDR2: MDHEN and SYDVKM. The CDR3 length is 16 residues.

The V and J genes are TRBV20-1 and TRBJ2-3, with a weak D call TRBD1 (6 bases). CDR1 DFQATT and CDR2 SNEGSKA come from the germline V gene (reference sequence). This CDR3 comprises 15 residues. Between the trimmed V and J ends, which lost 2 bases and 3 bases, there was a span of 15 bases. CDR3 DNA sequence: TGCAGTGCTAGACCCCCCCTTGGACAGACAGATACGCAGTATTTT. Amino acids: CSARPPLGQTDTQYF.

The CDR3 region has the DNA TGTGCCAGCACGAGCCAGGACAGGGGGCGCCGCGAGACCCAGTACTTC. It is translated as CASTSQDRGRRETQYF. The rearrangement joins TRBV6-1 to TRBJ2-5, with 11 bases identical to TRBD1. The trim removed 7 bases at V and 5 bases at J, leaving 12 bases unmatched. The CDR3 has 16 amino acids. CDR1 is MNHNS and CDR2 is SASEGT in the germline V gene.

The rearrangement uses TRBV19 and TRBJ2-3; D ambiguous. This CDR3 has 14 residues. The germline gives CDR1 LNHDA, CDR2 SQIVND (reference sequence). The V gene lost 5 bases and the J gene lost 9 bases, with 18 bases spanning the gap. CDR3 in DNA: TGTGCCAGTAGTCCAAGGGCCTCCACGCAGACGCAGTATTTT. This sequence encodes CASSPRASTQTQYF.

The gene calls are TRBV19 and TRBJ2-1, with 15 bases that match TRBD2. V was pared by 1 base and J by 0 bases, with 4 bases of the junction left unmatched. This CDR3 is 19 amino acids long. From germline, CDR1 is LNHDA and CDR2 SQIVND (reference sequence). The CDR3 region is CASSIGGLAGGLSYNEQFF. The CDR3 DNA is TGTGCCAGTAGTATAGGGGGACTAGCGGGAGGTCTCTCCTACAATGAGCAGTTCTTC.

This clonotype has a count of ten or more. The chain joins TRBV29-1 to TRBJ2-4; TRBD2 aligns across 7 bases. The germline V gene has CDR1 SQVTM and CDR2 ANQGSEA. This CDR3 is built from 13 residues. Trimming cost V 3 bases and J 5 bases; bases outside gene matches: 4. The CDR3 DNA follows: TGCAGCGTTGAGTGGCTAGCGGAAAACATTCAGTACTTC. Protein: CSVEWLAENIQYF.

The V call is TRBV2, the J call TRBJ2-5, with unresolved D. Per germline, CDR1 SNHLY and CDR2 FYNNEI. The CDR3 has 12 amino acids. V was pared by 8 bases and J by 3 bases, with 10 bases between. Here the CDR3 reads CASEGFEETQYF. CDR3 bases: TGTGCCAGCGAAGGGTTTGAAGAGACCCAGTACTTC.

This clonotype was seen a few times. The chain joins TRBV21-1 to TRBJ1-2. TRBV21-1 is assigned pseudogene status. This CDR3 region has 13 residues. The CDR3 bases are TGTGCCAGCAGCCCGGGGCTTTCTCATGGCTACACCTTC. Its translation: CASSPGLSHGYTF.